This T cell receptor beta chain was retrieved from a study of T cells after yellow fever vaccination. Study-level results: Contaminants from the bulk population, in the form of abundant clonotypes, could be found in FACS-sorted repertoires. Most primary-vaccination clones recurred post-booster (around 97% CD4, around 88% CD8). The secondary T-cell response peaked on day 5, not day 15, but was weaker.

This clonotype has a count of ten or more. What it binds is not known. The V end lost 2 bases, the J end lost 2 bases, and 15 bases lay between the germline ends. This CDR3 contains 15 residues. The germline gives CDR1 SQVTM, CDR2 ANQGSEA. Via MiXCR, TCRdb re-called the 5' RACE reads, giving one row per CDR3 protein. The sample has under 30,000 distinct CDR3 sequences; more than 5% are singletons. The genes are TRBV29-1 and TRBJ1-2; possible D gene TRBD1, 5 bases. This receptor was identified in a man aged 25-45 years who received the YFV17D yellow fever vaccine. The source material was CD8+ T cells sorted from PBMCs, sampled 10 days after the yellow fever booster vaccination. The CDR3 nucleotides are TGCAGCGTTGAATTTGCGGGGCGCGGGAACTATGGCTACACCTTC. This encodes CSVEFAGRGNYGYTF.